Listed here are 9 T cell receptor beta chains from one sample, sequenced in a study of resident and recirculating memory T cells in vitiligo. Assay used: immunoSEQ multiplex PCR; TCRdb lists only in-frame clones, some missing. The repertoire holds around 70,000 clones, 90% to 95% seen once, with 4.9% in the top ten. Material: blood. These TCRs come from a male donor with vitiligo.

This clone came up many times. The CDR3, as DNA: TGTGCCAGCAGTGAGGGACAGGGGTACTATGGCTACACCTTC. Protein product: CASSEGQGYYGYTF. The rearrangement links TRBV25-1 to TRBJ1-2; 10 bases match TRBD1. V shed 3 bases, J shed 3 bases, and the junction held 1 base outside the gene matches. This CDR3 has 14 residues. Germline V gene sequence: CDR1 MGHDK, CDR2 SYGVNS.

Comments on this clone: Other DNA sequences in the same sample also yield this CDR3. This rearrangement joins TRBV5-1 to TRBJ1-5; D unclear. V lost 0 bases and J 1 base, leaving 8 bases between the germline ends. The CDR3 has 15 residues. CDR1 and CDR2 (germline): SGHRS, YFSETQ. The CDR3 DNA reads TGCGCCAGCAGCTTGGGGGGAGGGAGCAATCAGCCCCAGCATTTT. It yields the protein CASSLGGGSNQPQHF. The full variable domain, with the rest looked up from reference TRBV5-1 and TRBJ1-5, is KAGVTQTPRYLIKTRGQQVTLSCSPISGHRSVSWYQQTPGQGLQFLFEYFSETQRNKGNFPGRFSGRQFSNSRSEMNVSTLELGDSALYLCASSLGGGSNQPQHFGDGTRLSIL.

The chain carries TRBV4-1 and TRBJ1-2; 8 bases map to TRBD1. Germline CDR1 and CDR2: MGHRA and YSYEKL. The CDR3 is made up of 14 amino acids. The ends lost 3 bases at V and 8 bases at J; junction bases unmatched: 8. The DNA of the CDR3 is TGCGCCAGCAGCCACACAGGGGGGGCGTTGGGCTACACCTTC. As protein: CASSHTGGALGYTF.

The chain carries TRBV11-2 and TRBJ2-3, with 7 bases that match TRBD2. This CDR3 region has 17 residues. Germline CDR1 and CDR2: SGHAT and FQNNGV. V lost 2 bases to trimming and J lost 1 base; unmatched junction nucleotides: 9. The CDR3 here is CASSLWTLAEGTDTQYF. Here the CDR3 DNA reads TGTGCCAGCAGCTTATGGACGCTAGCGGAGGGCACAGATACGCAGTATTTT.

V is TRBV28 and J is TRBJ1-2, with 8 bases that match TRBD1. The germline CDR1 and CDR2 sequences are MDHEN and SYDVKM. J was trimmed by 5 bases and V by 5 bases; bases with no gene match: 7. The CDR3 is made up of 14 amino acids. The CDR3 here is CASSPPGQVYGYTF. Written as DNA, the CDR3 is TGTGCCAGCAGTCCTCCGGGACAGGTTTATGGCTACACCTTC.

The V and J genes are TRBV6-4 and TRBJ2-1; 14 nucleotides align to TRBD2. Germline V gene data show CDR1 as MRHNA and CDR2 as SNTAGT. V trimming: 4 bases; J trimming: 7 bases; junction bases outside the gene matches: 0. The CDR3 contains 14 residues. The CDR3 DNA reads as TGTGCCAGCAGTGGACTAGCGGGGGGGAATGAGCAGTTCTTC. Translating it yields CASSGLAGGNEQFF.

V is TRBV6-6 and J is TRBJ2-2, with TRBD2 matching over 9 bases. Germline CDR1 and CDR2: MNHNY and SVGAGI (reference sequence). This CDR3 spans 15 amino acids. The ends lost 8 bases at V and 7 bases at J; junction bases unmatched: 11. CDR3 coding DNA: TGTGCCAGCCAACCAACGGGACTAGCAATCGGGGAGCTGTTTTTT. It yields the protein CASQPTGLAIGELFF.

This clone was recorded only once. This rearrangement joins TRBV27 to TRBJ1-2, with TRBD1 identical over 7 bases. This CDR3 has 15 residues. The germline CDR1 and CDR2 sequences are MNHEY and SMNVEV (reference sequence). V lost 5 bases to trimming and J lost 1 base; unmatched junction nucleotides: 7. DNA for the CDR3: TGTGCCAGCAGTCTCTCGACAGGGCTTAACTATGGCTACACCTTC. Translation: CASSLSTGLNYGYTF.

The chain employs TRBV12-5 and TRBJ2-3; D is possibly TRBD1 (6 bases). Between the trimmed V and J ends, which lost 0 bases and 3 bases, there was a span of 16 bases. The CDR3 loop spans 17 amino acids. The germline gives CDR1 LGHNT, CDR2 FRNRAP. CDR3 DNA sequence: TGTGCTAGTGGTTTGGTTGTCGGGACAAGAGGAACAGATACGCAGTATTTT. Translated, it gives CASGLVVGTRGTDTQYF.